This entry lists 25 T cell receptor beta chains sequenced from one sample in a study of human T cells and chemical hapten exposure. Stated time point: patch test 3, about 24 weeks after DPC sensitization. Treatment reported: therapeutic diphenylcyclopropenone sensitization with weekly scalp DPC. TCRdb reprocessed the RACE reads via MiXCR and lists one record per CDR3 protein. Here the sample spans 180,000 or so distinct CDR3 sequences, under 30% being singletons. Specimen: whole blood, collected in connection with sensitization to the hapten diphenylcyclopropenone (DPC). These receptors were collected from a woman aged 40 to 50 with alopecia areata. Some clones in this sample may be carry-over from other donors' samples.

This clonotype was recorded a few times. The CDR3 nucleotides are TGTGCCAGCAGCTCCCCCGGGACATATAATTCACCCCTCCACTTT. It is translated as CASSSPGTYNSPLHF. The J gene is TRBJ1-6, the V gene TRBV28; TRBD1 might be the D (6 bases). Germline lookup yields CDR1 MDHEN and CDR2 SYDVKM. The CDR3 covers 15 residues. Between the trimmed V and J ends, which lost 6 bases and 4 bases, there was a span of 13 bases.

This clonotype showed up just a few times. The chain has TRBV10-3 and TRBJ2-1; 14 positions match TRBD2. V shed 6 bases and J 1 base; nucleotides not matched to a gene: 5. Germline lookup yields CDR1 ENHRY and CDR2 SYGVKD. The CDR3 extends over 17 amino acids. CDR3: CAIRGTSGSSSYNEQFF. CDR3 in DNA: TGTGCCATCAGGGGGACTAGCGGGAGTTCGTCCTACAATGAGCAGTTCTTC.

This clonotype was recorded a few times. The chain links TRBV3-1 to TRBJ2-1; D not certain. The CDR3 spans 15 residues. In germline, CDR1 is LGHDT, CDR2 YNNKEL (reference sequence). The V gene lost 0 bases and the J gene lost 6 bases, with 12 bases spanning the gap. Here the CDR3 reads CASSQDPQRSNEQFF. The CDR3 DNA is TGTGCCAGCAGCCAAGATCCCCAACGGTCCAATGAGCAGTTCTTC.

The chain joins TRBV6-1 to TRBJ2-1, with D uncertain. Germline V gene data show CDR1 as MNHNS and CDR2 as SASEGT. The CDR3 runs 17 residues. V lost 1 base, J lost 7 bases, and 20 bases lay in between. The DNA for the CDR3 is TGTGCCAGCAGTGAAGTCGGGCGACGCAGAGCCGGTAATGAGCAGTTCTTC. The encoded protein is CASSEVGRRRAGNEQFF.

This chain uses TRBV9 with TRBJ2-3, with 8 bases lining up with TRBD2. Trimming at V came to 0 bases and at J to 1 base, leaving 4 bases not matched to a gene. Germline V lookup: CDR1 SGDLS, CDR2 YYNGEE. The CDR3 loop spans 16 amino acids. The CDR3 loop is CASSVVLAGGTDTQYF. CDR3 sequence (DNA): TGTGCCAGCAGCGTAGTGCTAGCGGGCGGCACAGATACGCAGTATTTT.

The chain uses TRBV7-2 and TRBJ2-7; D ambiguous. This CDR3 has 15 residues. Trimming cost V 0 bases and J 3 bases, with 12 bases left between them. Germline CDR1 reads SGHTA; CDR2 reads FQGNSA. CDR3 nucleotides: TGTGCCAGCAGCTTAGCAGGTACTACAGTCTACGAGCAGTACTTC. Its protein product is CASSLAGTTVYEQYF.

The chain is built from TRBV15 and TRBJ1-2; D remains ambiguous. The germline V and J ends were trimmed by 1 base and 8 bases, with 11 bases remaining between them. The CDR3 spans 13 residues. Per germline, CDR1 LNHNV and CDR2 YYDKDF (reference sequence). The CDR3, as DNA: TGTGCCACCAGCAGAGGAGGGTTCGAAGGCTACACCTTC. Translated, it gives CATSRGGFEGYTF. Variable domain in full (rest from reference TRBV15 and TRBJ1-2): DAMVIQNPRYQVTQFGKPVTLSCSQTLNHNVMYWYQQKSSQAPKLLFHYYDKDFNNEADTPDNFQSRRPNTSFCFLDIRSPGLGDTAMYLCATSRGGFEGYTFGSGTRLTVV.

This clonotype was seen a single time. As DNA, the CDR3 is TGTGCCAGCAGAGACAGGGGAAACACTGAAGCTTTCTTT. Amino acid sequence: CASRDRGNTEAFF. This chain links TRBV25-1 with TRBJ1-1, with TRBD1 matching 8 bases. J was trimmed by 2 bases and V by 6 bases; bases with no gene match: 2. The CDR3 has 13 amino acids. Germline assignment: CDR1 MGHDK and CDR2 SYGVNS.

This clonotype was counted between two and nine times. As DNA, the CDR3 is TGTGCCAGCAGCCGGACGGTTAGCAATCAGCCCCAGCATTTT. It encodes CASSRTVSNQPQHF. The chain is built from TRBV6-5 and TRBJ1-5, with unresolved D. The V and J ends lost 6 bases and 0 bases respectively, with 9 bases between them. Germline values: CDR1 MNHEY, CDR2 SVGAGI. This CDR3 is built from 14 residues.

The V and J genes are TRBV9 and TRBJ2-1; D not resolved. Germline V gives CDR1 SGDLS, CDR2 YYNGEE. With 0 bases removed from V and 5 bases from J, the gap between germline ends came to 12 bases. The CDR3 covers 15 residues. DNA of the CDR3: TGTGCCAGCAGCGTAGATCCAGCGCCAAACAATGAGCAGTTCTTC. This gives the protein CASSVDPAPNNEQFF.

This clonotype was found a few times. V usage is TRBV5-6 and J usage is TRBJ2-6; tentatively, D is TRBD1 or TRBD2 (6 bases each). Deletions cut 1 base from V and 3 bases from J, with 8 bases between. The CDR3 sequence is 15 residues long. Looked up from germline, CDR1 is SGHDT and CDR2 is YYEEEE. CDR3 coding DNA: TGTGCCAGCAGCTTGAGGGGGGTTGGGGCCAACGTCCTGACTTTC. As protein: CASSLRGVGANVLTF.

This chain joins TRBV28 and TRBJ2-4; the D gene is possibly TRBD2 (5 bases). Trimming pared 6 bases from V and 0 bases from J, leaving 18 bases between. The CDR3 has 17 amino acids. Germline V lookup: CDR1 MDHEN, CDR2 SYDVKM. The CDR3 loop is CASSEGGPELAKNIQYF. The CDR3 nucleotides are TGTGCCAGCAGCGAGGGCGGGCCCGAGCTAGCCAAAAACATTCAGTACTTC.

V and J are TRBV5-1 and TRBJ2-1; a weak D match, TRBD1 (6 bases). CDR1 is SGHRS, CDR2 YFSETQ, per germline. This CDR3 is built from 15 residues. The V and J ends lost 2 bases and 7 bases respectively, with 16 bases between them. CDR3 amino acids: CASSLAVGGGNEQFF. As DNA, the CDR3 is TGCGCCAGCAGCTTAGCGGTAGGGGGTGGGAATGAGCAGTTCTTC.

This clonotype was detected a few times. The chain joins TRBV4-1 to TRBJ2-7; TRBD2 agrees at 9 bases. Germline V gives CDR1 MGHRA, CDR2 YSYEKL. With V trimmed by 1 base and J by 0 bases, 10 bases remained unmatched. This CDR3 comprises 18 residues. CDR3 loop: CASSQGLAAMSSSYEQYF. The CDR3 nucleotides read TGCGCCAGCAGCCAAGGACTAGCGGCCATGTCAAGCTCCTACGAGCAGTACTTC.

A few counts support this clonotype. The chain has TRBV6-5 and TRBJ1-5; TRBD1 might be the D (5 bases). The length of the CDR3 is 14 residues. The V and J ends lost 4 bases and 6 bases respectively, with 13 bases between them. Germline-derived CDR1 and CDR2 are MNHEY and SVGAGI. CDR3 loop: CASSSGSRAQPQHF. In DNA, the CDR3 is TGTGCCAGCAGTTCAGGGTCAAGGGCTCAGCCCCAGCATTTT.

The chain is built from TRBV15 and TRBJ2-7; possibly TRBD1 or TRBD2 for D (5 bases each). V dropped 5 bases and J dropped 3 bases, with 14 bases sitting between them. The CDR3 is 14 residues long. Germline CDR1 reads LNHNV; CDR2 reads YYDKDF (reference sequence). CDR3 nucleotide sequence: TGTGCCACCAGCTCCCGGGACGGTGGCTACGAGCAGTACTTC. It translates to CATSSRDGGYEQYF. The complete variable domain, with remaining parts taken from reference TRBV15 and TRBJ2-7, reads DAMVIQNPRYQVTQFGKPVTLSCSQTLNHNVMYWYQQKSSQAPKLLFHYYDKDFNNEADTPDNFQSRRPNTSFCFLDIRSPGLGDTAMYLCATSSRDGGYEQYFGPGTRLTVT.

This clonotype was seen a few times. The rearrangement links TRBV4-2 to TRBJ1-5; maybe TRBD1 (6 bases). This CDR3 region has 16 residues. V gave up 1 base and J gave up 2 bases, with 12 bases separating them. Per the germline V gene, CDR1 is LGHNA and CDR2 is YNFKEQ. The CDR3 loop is CASSQGWAGGNQPQHF. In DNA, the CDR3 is TGTGCCAGCAGCCAAGGATGGGCAGGGGGCAATCAGCCCCAGCATTTT.

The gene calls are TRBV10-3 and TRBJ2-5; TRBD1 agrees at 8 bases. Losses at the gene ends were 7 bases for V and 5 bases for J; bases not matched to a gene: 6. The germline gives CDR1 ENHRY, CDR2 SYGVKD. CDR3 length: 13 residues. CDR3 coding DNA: TGTGCCATCACCGAGGACAGGGATGAGACCCAGTACTTC. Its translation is CAITEDRDETQYF.

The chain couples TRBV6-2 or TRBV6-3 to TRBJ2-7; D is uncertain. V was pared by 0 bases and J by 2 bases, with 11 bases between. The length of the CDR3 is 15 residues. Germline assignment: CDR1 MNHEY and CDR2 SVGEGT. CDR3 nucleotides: TGTGCCAGCAGTTACTCCGGCTCCGTTACCTACGAGCAGTACTTC. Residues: CASSYSGSVTYEQYF.

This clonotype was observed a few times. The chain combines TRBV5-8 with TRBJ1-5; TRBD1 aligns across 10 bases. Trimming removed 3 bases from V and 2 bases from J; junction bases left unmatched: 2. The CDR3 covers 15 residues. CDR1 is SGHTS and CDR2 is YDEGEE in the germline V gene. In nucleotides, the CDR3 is TGTGCCAGCAGCTCCGGGACAGGGGGCAATCAGCCCCAGCATTTT. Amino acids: CASSSGTGGNQPQHF.

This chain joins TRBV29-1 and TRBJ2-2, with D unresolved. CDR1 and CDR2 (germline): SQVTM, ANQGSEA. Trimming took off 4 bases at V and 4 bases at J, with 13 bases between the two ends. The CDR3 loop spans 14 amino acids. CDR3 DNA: TGCAGCGTTGCGATTCGTCAGTTCACCGGGGAGCTGTTTTTT. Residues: CSVAIRQFTGELFF.

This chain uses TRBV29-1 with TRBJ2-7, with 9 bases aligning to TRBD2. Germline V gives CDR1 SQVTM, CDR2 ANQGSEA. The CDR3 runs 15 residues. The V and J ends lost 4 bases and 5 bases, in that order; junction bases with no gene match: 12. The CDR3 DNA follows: TGCAGCGTTGTTCATTCGGCGGGAGGGAGCCACGAGCAGTACTTC. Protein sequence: CSVVHSAGGSHEQYF.

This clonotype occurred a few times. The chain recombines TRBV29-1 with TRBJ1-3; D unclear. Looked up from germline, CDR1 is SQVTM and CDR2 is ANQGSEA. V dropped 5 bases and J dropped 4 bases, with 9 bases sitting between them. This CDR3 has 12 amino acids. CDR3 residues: CSVHTQGNTIYF. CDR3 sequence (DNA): TGCAGCGTTCATACCCAGGGAAACACCATATATTTT. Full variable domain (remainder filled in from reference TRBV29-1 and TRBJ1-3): SAVISQKPSRDICQRGTSLTIQCQVDSQVTMMFWYRQQPGQSLTLIATANQGSEATYESGFVIDKFPISRPNLTFSTLTVSNMSPEDSSIYLCSVHTQGNTIYFGEGSWLTVV.

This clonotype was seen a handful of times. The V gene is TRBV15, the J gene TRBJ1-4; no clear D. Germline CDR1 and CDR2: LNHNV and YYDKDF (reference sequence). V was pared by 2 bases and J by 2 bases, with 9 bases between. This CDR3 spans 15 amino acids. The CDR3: CATSRLRKTNEKLFF. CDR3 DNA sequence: TGTGCCACCAGCAGACTACGCAAGACTAATGAAAAACTGTTTTTT.

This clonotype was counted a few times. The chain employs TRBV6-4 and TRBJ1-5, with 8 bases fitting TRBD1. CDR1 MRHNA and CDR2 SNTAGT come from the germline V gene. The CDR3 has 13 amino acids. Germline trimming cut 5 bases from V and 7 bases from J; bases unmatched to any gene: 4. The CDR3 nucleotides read TGTGCCAGCAGTCAACAGGGGGAACAGCCCCAGCATTTT. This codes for CASSQQGEQPQHF.